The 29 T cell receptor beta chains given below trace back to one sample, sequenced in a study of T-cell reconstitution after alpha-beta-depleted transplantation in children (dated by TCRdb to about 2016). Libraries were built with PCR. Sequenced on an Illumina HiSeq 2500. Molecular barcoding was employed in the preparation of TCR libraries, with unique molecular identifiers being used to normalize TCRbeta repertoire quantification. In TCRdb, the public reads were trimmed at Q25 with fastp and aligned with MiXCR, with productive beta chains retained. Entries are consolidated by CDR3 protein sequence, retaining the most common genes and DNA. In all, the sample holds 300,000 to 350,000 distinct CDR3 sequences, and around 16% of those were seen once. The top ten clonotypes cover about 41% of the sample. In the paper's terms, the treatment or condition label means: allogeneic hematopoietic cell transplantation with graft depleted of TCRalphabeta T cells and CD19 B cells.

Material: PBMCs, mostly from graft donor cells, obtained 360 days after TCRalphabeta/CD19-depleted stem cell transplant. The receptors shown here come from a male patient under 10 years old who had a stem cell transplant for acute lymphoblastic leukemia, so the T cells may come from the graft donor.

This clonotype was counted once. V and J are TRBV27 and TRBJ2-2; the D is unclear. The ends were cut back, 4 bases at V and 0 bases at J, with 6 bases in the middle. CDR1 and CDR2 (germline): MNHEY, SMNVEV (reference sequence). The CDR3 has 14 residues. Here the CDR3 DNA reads TGTGCCAGCAGTTCCCGCGCGAACACCGGGGAGCTGTTTTTT. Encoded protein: CASSSRANTGELFF.

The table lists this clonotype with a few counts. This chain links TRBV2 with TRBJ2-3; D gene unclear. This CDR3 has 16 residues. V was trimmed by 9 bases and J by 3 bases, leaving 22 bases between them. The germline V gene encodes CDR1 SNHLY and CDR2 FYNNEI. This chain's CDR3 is CARHPAELRLTDTQYF. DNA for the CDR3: TGTGCCAGACACCCCGCGGAGCTCAGACTGACAGATACGCAGTATTTT. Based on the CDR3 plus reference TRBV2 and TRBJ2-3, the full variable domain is EPEVTQTPSHQVTQMGQEVILRCVPISNHLYFYWYRQILGQKVEFLVSFYNNEISEKSEIFDDQFSVERPDGSNFTLKIRSTKLEDSAMYFCARHPAELRLTDTQYFGPGTRLTVL.

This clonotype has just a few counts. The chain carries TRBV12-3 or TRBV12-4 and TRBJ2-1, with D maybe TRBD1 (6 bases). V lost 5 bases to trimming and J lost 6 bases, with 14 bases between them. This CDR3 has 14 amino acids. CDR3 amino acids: CASSHTVQGNEQFF. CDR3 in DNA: TGTGCCAGCAGTCATACCGTACAGGGCAATGAGCAGTTCTTC.

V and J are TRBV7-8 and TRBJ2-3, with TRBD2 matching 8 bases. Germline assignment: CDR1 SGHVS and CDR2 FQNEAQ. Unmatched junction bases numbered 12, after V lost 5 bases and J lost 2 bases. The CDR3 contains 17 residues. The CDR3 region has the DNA TGTGCCAGCAGCCAAAAAGAGGGGACTAGTCCCACAGATACGCAGTATTTT. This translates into CASSQKEGTSPTDTQYF.

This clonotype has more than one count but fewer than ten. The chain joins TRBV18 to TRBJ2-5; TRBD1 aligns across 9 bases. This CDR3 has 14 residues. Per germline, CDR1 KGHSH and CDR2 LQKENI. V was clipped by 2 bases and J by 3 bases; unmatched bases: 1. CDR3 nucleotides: TGTGCCAGCTCACCATGGGACAGGGAAGAGACCCAGTACTTC. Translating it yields CASSPWDREETQYF.

The CDR3 nucleotides are TGCGCCAGCAGCCCAATGACTAGCGGGAGGTCATCCTCCTACAATGAGCAGTTCTTC. It yields the protein CASSPMTSGRSSSYNEQFF. This chain uses TRBV5-1 with TRBJ2-1, with 13 bases matching TRBD2. This CDR3 is 19 amino acids long. Trimming cost V 4 bases and J 0 bases; bases outside gene matches: 10. Germline V lookup: CDR1 SGHRS, CDR2 YFSETQ. Full variable domain (missing parts from reference TRBV5-1 and TRBJ2-1): KAGVTQTPRYLIKTRGQQVTLSCSPISGHRSVSWYQQTPGQGLQFLFEYFSETQRNKGNFPGRFSGRQFSNSRSEMNVSTLELGDSALYLCASSPMTSGRSSSYNEQFFGPGTRLTVL.

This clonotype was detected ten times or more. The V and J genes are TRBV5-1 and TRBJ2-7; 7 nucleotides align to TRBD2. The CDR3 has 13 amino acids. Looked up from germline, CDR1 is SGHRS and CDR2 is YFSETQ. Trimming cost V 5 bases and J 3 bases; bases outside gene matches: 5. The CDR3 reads CASRKSGNYEQYF. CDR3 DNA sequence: TGCGCCAGCAGAAAAAGCGGGAACTACGAGCAGTACTTC. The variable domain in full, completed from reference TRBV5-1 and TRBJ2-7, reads KAGVTQTPRYLIKTRGQQVTLSCSPISGHRSVSWYQQTPGQGLQFLFEYFSETQRNKGNFPGRFSGRQFSNSRSEMNVSTLELGDSALYLCASRKSGNYEQYFGPGTRLTVT.

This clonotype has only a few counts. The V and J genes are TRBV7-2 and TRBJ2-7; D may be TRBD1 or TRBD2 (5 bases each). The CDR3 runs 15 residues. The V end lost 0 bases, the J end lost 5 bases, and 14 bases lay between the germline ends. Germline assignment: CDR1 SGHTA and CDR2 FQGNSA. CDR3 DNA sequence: TGTGCCAGCAGCTTAGCGGGGGAGCTTCTCAACGAGCAGTACTTC. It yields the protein CASSLAGELLNEQYF.

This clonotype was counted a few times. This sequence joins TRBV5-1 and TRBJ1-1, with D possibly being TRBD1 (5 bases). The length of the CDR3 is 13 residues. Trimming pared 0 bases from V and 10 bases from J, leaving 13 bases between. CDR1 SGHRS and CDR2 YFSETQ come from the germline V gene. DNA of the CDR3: TGCGCCAGCAGCTTGGGGGACGGCCTAGGAGCTTTCTTT. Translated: CASSLGDGLGAFF.

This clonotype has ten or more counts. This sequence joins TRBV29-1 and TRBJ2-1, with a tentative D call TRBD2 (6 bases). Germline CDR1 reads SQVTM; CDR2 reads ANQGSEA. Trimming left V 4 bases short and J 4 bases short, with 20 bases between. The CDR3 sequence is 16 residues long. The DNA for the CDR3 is TGCAGCGTTGGGGCCTCCCTGGGACTGCCGTACAATGAGCAGTTCTTC. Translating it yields CSVGASLGLPYNEQFF.

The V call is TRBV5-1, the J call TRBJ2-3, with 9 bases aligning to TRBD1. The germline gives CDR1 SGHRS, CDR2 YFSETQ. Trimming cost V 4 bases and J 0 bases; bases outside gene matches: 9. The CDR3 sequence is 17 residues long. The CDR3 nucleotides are TGCGCCAGCAGCCCCGGACAGGGGAACCCTAGCACAGATACGCAGTATTTT. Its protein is CASSPGQGNPSTDTQYF.

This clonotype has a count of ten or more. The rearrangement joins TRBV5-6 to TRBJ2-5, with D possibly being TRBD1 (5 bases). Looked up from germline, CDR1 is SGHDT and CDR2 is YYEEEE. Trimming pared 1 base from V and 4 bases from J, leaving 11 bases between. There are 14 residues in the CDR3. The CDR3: CASSLRAGRETQYF. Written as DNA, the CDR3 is TGTGCCAGCAGCTTGCGCGCAGGGCGAGAGACCCAGTACTTC. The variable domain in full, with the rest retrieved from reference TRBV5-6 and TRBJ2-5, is DAGVTQSPTHLIKTRGQQVTLRCSPKSGHDTVSWYQQALGQGPQFIFQYYEEEERQRGNFPDRFSGHQFPNYSSELNVNALLLGDSALYLCASSLRAGRETQYFGPGTRLLVL.

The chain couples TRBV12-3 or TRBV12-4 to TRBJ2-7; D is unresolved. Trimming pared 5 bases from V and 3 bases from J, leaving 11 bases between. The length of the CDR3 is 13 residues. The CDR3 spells CASSPRRGYEQYF. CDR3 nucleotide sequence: TGTGCCAGCAGTCCCCGTCGTGGCTACGAGCAGTACTTC.

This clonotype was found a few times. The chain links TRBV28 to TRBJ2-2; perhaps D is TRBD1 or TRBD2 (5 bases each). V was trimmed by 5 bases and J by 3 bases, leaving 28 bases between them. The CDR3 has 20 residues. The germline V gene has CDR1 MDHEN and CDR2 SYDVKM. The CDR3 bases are TGTGCCAGCAGTCCTTTCCACGGATGGGGGAAAGGGGATTACACCGGGGAGCTGTTTTTT. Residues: CASSPFHGWGKGDYTGELFF.

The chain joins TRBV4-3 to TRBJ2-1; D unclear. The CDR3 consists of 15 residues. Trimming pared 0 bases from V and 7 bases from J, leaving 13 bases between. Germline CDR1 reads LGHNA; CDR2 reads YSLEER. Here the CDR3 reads CASSQESAVSNEQFF. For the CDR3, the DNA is TGCGCCAGCAGCCAAGAATCTGCAGTATCTAATGAGCAGTTCTTC.

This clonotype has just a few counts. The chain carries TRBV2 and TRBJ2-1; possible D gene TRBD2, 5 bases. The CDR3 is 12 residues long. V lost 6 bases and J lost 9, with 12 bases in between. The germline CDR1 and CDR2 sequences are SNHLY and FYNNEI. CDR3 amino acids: CASRMGVSEQFF. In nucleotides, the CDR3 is TGTGCCAGCAGGATGGGAGTATCTGAGCAGTTCTTC. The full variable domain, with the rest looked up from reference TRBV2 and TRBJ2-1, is EPEVTQTPSHQVTQMGQEVILRCVPISNHLYFYWYRQILGQKVEFLVSFYNNEISEKSEIFDDQFSVERPDGSNFTLKIRSTKLEDSAMYFCASRMGVSEQFFGPGTRLTVL.

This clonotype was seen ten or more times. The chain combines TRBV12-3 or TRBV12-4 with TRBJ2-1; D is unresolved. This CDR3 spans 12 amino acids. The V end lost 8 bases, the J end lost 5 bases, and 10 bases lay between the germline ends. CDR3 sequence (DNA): TGTGCCAGCCGACTCCTAGACAATGAGCAGTTCTTC. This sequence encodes CASRLLDNEQFF.

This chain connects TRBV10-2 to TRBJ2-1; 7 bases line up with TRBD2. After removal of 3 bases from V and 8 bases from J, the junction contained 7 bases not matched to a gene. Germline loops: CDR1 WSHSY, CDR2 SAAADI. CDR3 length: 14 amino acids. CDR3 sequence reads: CASSDVGLVYEQFF. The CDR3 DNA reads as TGCGCCAGCAGTGACGTCGGACTAGTCTATGAGCAGTTCTTC.

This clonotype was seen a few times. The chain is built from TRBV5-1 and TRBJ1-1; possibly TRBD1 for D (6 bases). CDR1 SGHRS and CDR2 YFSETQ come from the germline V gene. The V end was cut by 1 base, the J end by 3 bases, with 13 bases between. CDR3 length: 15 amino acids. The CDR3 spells CASSLFGGADTEAFF. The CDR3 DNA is TGCGCCAGCAGCTTGTTCGGGGGCGCAGACACTGAAGCTTTCTTT. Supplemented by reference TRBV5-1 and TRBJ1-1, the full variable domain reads KAGVTQTPRYLIKTRGQQVTLSCSPISGHRSVSWYQQTPGQGLQFLFEYFSETQRNKGNFPGRFSGRQFSNSRSEMNVSTLELGDSALYLCASSLFGGADTEAFFGQGTRLTVV.

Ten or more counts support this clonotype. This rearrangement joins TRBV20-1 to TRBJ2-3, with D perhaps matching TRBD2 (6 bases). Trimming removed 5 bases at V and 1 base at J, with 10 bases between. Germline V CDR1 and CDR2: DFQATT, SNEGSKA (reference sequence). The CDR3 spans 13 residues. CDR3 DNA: TGCAGTGCTCGGGACTGGCGCACAGATACGCAGTATTTT. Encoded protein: CSARDWRTDTQYF.

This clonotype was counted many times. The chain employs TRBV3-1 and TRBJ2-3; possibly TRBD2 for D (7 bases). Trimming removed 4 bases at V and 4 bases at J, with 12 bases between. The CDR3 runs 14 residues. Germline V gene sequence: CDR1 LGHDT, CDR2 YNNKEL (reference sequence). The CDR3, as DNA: TGTGCCAGCAGCCTCAGGGGAGGGGCAGATACGCAGTATTTT. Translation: CASSLRGGADTQYF.

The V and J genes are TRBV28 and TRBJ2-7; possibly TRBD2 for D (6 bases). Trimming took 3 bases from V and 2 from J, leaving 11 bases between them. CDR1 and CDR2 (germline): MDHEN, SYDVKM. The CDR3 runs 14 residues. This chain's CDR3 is CASSFRLATYEQYF. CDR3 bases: TGTGCCAGCAGTTTCCGTCTAGCGACCTACGAGCAGTACTTC.

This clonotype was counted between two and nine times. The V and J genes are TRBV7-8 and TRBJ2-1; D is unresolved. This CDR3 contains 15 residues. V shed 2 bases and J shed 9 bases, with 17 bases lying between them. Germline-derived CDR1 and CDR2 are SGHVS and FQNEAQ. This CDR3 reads CASSLSYGINGEQFF. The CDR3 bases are TGTGCCAGCAGCTTAAGCTATGGGATAAATGGTGAGCAGTTCTTC. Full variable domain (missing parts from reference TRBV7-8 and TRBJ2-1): GAGVSQSPRYKVAKRGQDVALRCDPISGHVSLFWYQQALGQGPEFLTYFQNEAQLDKSGLPSDRFFAERPEGSVSTLKIQRTQQEDSAVYLCASSLSYGINGEQFFGPGTRLTVL.

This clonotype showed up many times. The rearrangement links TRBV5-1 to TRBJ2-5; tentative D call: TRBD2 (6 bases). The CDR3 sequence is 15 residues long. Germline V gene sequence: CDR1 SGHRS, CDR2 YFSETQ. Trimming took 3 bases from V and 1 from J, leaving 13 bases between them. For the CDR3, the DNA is TGCGCCAGCAGCTCCCTTCCGGGGGTCCAAGAGACCCAGTACTTC. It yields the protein CASSSLPGVQETQYF. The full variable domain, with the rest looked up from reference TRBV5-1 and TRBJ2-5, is KAGVTQTPRYLIKTRGQQVTLSCSPISGHRSVSWYQQTPGQGLQFLFEYFSETQRNKGNFPGRFSGRQFSNSRSEMNVSTLELGDSALYLCASSSLPGVQETQYFGPGTRLLVL.

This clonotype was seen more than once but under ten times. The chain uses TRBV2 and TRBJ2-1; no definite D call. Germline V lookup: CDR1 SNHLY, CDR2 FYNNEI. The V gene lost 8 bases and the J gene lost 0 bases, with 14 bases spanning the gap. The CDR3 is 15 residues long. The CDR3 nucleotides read TGTGCCAGCTTCGGGCACCCCAGCTCCTACAATGAGCAGTTCTTC. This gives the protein CASFGHPSSYNEQFF.

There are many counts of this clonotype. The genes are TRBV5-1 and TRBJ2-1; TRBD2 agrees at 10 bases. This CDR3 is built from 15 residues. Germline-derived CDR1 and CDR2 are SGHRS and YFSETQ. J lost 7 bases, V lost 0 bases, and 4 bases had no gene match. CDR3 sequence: CASSLGLAGLNEQFF. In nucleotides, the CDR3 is TGCGCCAGCAGCTTGGGACTAGCGGGCCTAAATGAGCAGTTCTTC. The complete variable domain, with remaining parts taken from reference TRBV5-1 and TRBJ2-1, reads KAGVTQTPRYLIKTRGQQVTLSCSPISGHRSVSWYQQTPGQGLQFLFEYFSETQRNKGNFPGRFSGRQFSNSRSEMNVSTLELGDSALYLCASSLGLAGLNEQFFGPGTRLTVL.

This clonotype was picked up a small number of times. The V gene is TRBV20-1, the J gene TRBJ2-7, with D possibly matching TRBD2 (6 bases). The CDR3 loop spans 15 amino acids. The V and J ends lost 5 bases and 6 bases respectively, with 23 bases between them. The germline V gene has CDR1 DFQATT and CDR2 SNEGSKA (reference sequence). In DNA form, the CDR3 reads TGCAGTGCTGGGGGGTTTGGGCCTCGAGCGGGCGAGCAGTACTTC. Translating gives CSAGGFGPRAGEQYF.

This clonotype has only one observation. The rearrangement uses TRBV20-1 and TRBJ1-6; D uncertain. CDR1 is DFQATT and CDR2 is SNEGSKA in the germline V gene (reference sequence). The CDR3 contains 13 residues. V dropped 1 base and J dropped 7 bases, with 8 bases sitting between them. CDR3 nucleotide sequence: TGCAGTGCTAGAGGGGCGCGCAATTCACCCCTCCACTTT. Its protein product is CSARGARNSPLHF.

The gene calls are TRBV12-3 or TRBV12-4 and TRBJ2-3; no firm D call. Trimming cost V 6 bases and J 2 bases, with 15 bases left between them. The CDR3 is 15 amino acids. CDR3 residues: CASSPRDLYTDTQYF. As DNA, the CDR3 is TGTGCCAGCAGCCCCCGCGACCTCTACACAGATACGCAGTATTTT.